This TCR beta chain emerged from a study of T cell changes during pregnancy in multiple sclerosis. The table came from immunoSEQ multiplex PCR; TCRdb's copy has only in-frame clones and leaves some out. The sample includes over 25,000 clones, 70% to 90% of them seen just once. The sequences come from CD8+ T cells from peripheral blood mononuclear cells, collected after pregnancy. This receptor was obtained from a female donor with multiple sclerosis, enrolled in a pregnancy study.

The CDR3 reads CASRQRTSGSEQYF. In DNA form, the CDR3 reads TGTGCCAGCAGACAACGGACTAGCGGGAGTGAGCAGTACTTC. The chain combines TRBV2 with TRBJ2-7, with TRBD2 identical over 13 bases. After removal of 6 bases from V and 7 bases from J, the junction contained 6 bases not matched to a gene. Looked up from germline, CDR1 is SNHLY and CDR2 is FYNNEI. CDR3 length: 14 residues.